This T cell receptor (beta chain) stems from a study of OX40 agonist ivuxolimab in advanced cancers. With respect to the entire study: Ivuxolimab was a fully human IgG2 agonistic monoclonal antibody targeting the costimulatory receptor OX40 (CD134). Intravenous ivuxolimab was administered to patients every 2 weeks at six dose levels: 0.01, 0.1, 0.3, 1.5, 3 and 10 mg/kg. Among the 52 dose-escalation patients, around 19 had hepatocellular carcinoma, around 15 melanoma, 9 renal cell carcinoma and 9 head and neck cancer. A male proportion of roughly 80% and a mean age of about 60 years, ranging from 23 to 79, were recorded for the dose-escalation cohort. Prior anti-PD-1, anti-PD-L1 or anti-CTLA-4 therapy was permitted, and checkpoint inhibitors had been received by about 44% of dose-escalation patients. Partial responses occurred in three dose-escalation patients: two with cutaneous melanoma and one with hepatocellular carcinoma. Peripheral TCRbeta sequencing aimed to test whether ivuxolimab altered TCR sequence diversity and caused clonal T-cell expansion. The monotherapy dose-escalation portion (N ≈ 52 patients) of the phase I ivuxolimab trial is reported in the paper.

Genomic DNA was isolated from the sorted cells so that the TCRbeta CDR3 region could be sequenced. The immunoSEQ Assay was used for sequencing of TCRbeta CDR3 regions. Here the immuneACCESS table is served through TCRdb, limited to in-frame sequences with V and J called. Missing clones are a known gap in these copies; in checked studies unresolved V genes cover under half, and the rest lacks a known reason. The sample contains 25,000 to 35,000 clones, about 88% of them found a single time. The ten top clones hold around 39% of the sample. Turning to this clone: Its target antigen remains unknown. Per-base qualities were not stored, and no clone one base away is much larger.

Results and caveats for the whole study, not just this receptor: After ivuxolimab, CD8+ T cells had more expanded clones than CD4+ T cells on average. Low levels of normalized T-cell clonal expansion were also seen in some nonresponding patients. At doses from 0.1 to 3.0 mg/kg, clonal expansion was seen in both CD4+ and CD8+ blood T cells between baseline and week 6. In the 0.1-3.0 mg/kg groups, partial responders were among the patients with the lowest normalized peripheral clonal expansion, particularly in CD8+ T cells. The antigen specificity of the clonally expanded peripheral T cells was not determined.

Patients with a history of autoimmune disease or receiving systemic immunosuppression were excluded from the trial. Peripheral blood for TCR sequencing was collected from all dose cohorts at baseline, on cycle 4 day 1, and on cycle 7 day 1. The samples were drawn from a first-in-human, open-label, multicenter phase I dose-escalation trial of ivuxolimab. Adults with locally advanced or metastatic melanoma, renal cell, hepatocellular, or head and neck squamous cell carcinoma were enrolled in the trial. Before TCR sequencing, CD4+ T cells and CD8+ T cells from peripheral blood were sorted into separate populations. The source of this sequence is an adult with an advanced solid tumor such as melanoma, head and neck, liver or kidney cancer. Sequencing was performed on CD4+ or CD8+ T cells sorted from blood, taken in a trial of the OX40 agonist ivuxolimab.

CDR3 protein: CASSSRAGVRYEQYF. The DNA is TGTGCCAGCAGTTCAAGAGCGGGAGTACGGTACGAGCAGTACTTC. The sequence joins TRBV28 to TRBJ2-7; 8 bases in the junction line up with TRBD2. Trimming takes 4 bases off V and 4 bases off J; junction bases not matched to a gene: 9. Counted from cysteine to phenylalanine, this CDR3 has 15 amino acids. Only the CDR3 portion is preserved as DNA: 45 bases, with reading frame beginning at the first base. Based on the germline V gene, the CDR1 and CDR2 sequences are MDHEN and SYDVKM.